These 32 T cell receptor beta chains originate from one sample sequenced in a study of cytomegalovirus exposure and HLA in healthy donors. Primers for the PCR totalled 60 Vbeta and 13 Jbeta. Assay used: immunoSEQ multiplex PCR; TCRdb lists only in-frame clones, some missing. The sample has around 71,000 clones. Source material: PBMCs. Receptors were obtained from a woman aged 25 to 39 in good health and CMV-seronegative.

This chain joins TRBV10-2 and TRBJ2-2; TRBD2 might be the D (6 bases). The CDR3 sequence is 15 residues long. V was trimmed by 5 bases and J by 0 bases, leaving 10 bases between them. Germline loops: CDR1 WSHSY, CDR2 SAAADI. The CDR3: CASSPAGTNTGELFF. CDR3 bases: TGCGCCAGCAGTCCCGCGGGGACGAACACCGGGGAGCTGTTTTTT.

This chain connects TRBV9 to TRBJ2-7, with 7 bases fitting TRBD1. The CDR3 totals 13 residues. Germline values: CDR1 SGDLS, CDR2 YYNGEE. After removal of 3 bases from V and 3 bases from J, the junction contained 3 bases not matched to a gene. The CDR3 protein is CASSDGQVYEQYF. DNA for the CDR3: TGTGCCAGCAGCGATGGACAGGTCTACGAGCAGTACTTC.

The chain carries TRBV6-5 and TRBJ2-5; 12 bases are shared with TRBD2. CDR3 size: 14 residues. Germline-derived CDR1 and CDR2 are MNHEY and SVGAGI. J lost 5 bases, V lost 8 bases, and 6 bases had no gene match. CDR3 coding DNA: TGTGCCAGCCAGACTAGCGGGAGAGGGGAGACCCAGTACTTC. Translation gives CASQTSGRGETQYF.

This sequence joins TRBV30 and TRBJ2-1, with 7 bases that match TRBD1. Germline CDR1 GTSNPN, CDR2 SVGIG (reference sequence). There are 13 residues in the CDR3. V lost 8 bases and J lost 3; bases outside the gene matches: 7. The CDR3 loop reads CATTHRGYNEQFF. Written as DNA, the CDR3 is TGTGCCACAACGCACAGGGGCTACAATGAGCAGTTCTTC.

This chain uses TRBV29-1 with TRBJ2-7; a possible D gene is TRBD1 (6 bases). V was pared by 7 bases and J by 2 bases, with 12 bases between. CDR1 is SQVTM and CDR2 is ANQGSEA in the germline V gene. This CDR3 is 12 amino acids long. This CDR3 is CSAGTTTYEQYF. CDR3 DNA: TGCAGCGCCGGGACAACGACCTACGAGCAGTACTTC.

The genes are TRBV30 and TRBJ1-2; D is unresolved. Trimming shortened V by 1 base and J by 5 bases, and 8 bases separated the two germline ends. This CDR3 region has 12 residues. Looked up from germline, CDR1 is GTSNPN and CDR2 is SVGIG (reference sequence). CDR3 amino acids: CAWSGEGYGYTF. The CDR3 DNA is TGTGCCTGGAGTGGGGAGGGTTATGGCTACACCTTC.

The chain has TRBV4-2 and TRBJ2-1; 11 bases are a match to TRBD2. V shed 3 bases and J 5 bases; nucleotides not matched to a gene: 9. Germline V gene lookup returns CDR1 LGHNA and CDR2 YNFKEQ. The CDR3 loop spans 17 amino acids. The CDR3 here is CASSHPLAGGFDNEQFF. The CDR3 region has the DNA TGTGCCAGCAGCCACCCCCTAGCGGGGGGCTTCGACAATGAGCAGTTCTTC.

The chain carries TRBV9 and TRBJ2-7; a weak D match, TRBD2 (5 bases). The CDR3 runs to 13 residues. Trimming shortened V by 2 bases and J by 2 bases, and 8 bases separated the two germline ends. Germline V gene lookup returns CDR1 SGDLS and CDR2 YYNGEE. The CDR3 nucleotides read TGTGCCAGCAGCGTCACGGGGACCTACGAGCAGTACTTC. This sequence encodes CASSVTGTYEQYF.

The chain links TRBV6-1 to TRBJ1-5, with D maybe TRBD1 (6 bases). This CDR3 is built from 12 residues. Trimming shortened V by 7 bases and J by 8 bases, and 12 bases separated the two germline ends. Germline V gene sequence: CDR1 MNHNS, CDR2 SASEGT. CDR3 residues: CASKGVRKPQHF. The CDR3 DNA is TGTGCCAGCAAGGGGGTCCGGAAGCCCCAGCATTTT.

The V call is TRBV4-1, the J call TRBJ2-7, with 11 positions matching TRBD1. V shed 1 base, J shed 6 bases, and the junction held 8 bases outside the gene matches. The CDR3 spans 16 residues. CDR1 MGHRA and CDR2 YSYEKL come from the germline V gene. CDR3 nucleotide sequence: TGCGCCAGCAGCCAAGGGCAGGACAGGGGGCAGGCCGAGCAGTACTTC. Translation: CASSQGQDRGQAEQYF.

CDR3: CASSLTGAYNEQFF. CDR3 DNA sequence: TGCGCCAGCAGCTTAACGGGTGCCTACAATGAGCAGTTCTTC. The chain couples TRBV5-1 to TRBJ2-1, with D hard to call. CDR3 length: 14 residues. V dropped 2 bases and J dropped 2 bases, with 8 bases sitting between them. Per the germline V gene, CDR1 is SGHRS and CDR2 is YFSETQ.

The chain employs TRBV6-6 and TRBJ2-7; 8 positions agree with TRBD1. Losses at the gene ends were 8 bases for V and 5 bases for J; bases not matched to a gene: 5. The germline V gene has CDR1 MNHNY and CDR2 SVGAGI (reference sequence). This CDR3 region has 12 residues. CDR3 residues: CASQGALDEQYF. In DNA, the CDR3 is TGTGCCAGCCAGGGGGCTTTAGACGAGCAGTACTTC.

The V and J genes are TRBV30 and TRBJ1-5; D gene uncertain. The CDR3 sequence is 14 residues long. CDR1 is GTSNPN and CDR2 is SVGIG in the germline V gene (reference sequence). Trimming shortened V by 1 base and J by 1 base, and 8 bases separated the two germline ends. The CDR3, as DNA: TGTGCCTGGAGTGGGTACTCGAGCAATCAGCCCCAGCATTTT. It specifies CAWSGYSSNQPQHF.

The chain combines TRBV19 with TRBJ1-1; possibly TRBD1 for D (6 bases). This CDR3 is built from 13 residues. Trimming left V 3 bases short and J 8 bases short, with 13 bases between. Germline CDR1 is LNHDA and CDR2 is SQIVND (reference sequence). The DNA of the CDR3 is TGTGCCAGTAGTATGGGGGCGGCAGCCGAAGCTTTCTTT. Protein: CASSMGAAAEAFF.

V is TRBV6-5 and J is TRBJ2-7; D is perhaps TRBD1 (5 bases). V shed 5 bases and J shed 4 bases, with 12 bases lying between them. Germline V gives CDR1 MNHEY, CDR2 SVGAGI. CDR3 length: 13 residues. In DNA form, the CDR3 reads TGTGCCAGCAGTCCATCAGGGCCTTACGAGCAGTACTTC. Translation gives CASSPSGPYEQYF.

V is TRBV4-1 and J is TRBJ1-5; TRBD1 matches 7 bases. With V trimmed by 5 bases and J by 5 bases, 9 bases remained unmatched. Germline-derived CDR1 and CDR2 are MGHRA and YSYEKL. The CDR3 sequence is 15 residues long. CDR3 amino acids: CASSLNPGTDQPQHF. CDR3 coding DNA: TGCGCCAGCAGCTTAAACCCCGGGACAGATCAGCCCCAGCATTTT.

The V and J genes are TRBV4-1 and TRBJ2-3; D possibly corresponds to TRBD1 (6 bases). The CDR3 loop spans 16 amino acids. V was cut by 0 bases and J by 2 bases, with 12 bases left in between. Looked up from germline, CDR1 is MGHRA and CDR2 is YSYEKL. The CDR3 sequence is CASSQDGQGNTDTQYF. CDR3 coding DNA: TGCGCCAGCAGCCAAGATGGGCAGGGGAACACAGATACGCAGTATTTT.

In DNA form, the CDR3 reads TGCGCCAGCAGCTCCCAGGGGGCGGCTAATGAAAAACTGTTTTTT. This translates into CASSSQGAANEKLFF. The chain is built from TRBV5-1 and TRBJ1-4, with 8 bases identical to TRBD1. V shed 3 bases, J shed 3 bases, and the junction held 4 bases outside the gene matches. The CDR3 sequence is 15 residues long. The germline CDR1 and CDR2 sequences are SGHRS and YFSETQ.

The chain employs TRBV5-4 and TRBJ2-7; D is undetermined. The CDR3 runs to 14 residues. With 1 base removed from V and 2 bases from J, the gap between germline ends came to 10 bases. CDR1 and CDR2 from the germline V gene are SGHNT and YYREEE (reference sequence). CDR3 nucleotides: TGTGCCAGCAGCTTGATAGGAGAGACCTACGAGCAGTACTTC. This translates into CASSLIGETYEQYF. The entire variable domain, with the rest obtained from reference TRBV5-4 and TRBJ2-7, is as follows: ETGVTQSPTHLIKTRGQQVTLRCSSQSGHNTVSWYQQALGQGPQFIFQYYREEENGRGNFPPRFSGLQFPNYSSELNVNALELDDSALYLCASSLIGETYEQYFGPGTRLTVT.

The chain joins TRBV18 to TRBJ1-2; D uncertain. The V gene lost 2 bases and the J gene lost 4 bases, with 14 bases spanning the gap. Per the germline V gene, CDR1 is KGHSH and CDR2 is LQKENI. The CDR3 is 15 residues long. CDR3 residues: CASSPIRGGSYGYTF. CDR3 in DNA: TGTGCCAGCTCACCAATCCGGGGTGGAAGCTATGGCTACACCTTC.

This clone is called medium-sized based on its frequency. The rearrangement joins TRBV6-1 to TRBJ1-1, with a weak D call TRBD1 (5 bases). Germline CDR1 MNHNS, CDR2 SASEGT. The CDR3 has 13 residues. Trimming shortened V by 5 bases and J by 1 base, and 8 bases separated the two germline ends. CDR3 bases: TGTGCCAGCAGTTCCAGGGAGAACACTGAAGCTTTCTTT. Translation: CASSSRENTEAFF.

CDR3 DNA: TGTGCCAGCAGTGCACAACTAGCGGGAGAGTTTTACGAGCAGTACTTC. Translating it yields CASSAQLAGEFYEQYF. The chain joins TRBV25-1 to TRBJ2-7; 11 bases match TRBD2. CDR1 and CDR2 from the germline V gene are MGHDK and SYGVNS. With V trimmed by 4 bases and J by 4 bases, 9 bases remained unmatched. The CDR3 length is 16 residues.

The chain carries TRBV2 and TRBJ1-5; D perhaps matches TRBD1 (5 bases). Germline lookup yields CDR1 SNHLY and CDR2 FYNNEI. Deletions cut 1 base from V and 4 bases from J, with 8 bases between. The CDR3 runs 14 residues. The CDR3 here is CASSEVRANQPQHF. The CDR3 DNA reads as TGTGCCAGCAGTGAAGTCAGGGCGAATCAGCCCCAGCATTTT. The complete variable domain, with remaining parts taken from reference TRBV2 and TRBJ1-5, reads EPEVTQTPSHQVTQMGQEVILRCVPISNHLYFYWYRQILGQKVEFLVSFYNNEISEKSEIFDDQFSVERPDGSNFTLKIRSTKLEDSAMYFCASSEVRANQPQHFGDGTRLSIL.

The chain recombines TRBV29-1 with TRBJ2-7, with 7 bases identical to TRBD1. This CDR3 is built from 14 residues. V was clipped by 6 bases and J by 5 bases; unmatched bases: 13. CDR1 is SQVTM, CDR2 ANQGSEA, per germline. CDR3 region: CSVPGQSPLNEQYF. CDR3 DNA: TGCAGCGTGCCGGGACAGAGCCCTCTAAACGAGCAGTACTTC.

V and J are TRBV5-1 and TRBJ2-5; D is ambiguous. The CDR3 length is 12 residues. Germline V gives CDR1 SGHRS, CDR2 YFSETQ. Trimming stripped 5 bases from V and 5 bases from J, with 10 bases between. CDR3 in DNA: TGCGCCAGCAGGGTTCGAGCTGAGACCCAGTACTTC. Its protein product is CASRVRAETQYF.

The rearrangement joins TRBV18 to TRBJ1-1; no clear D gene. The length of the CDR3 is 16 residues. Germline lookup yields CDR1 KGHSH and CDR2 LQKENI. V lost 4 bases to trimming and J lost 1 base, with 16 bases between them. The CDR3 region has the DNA TGTGCCAGCTCACTACATAATGGACTGGAGAACACTGAAGCTTTCTTT. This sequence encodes CASSLHNGLENTEAFF.

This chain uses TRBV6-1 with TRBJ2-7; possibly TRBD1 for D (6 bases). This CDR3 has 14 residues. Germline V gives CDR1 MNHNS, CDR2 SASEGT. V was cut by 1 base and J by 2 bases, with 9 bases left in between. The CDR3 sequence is CASSEGTVTYEQYF. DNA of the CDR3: TGTGCCAGCAGTGAAGGGACAGTTACCTACGAGCAGTACTTC.

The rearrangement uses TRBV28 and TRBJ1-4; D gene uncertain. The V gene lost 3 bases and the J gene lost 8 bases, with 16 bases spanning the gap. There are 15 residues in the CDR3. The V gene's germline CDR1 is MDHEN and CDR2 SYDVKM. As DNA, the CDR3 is TGTGCCAGCAGTTTTGATCAGGCTCGAGGGGAAAAACTGTTTTTT. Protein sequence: CASSFDQARGEKLFF.

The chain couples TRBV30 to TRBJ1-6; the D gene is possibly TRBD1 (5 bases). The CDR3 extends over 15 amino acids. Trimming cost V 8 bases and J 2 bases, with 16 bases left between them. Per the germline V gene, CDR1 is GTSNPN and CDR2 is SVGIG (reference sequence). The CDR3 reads CARNTGGTYNSPLHF. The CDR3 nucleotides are TGTGCCCGAAATACAGGCGGCACCTATAATTCACCCCTCCACTTT.

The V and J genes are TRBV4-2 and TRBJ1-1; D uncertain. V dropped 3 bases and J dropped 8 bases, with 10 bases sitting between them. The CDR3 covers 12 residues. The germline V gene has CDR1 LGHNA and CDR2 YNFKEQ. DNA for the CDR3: TGTGCCAGCAGCCAGGGCGTGAGAGAAGCTTTCTTT. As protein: CASSQGVREAFF.

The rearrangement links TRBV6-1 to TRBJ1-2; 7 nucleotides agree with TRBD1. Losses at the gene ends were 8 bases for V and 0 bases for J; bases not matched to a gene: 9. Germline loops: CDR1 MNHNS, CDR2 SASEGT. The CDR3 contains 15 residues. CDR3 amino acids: CASGELTGPNYGYTF. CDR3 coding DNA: TGTGCCAGCGGGGAATTGACAGGGCCTAACTATGGCTACACCTTC.

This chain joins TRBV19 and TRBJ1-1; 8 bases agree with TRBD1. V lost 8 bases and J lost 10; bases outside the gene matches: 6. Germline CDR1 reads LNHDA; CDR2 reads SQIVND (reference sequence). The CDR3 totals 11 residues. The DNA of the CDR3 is TGTGCCAGTCAAGACAGGGGTGTAGCTTTCTTT. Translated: CASQDRGVAFF. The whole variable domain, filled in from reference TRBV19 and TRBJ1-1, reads DGGITQSPKYLFRKEGQNVTLSCEQNLNHDAMYWYRQDPGQGLRLIYYSQIVNDFQKGDIAEGYSVSREKKESFPLTVTSAQKNPTAFYLCASQDRGVAFFGQGTRLTVV.